This passage covers 19 T cell receptor beta chains from one sample sequenced in a study of regulatory T cells in long-lasting Graves disease. Construction of TCR beta libraries relied on iRepertoire HTBI primers and on Arm-PCR targeting CDR3 regions. TCRdb passed the multiplex PCR reads through MiXCR, listing each CDR3 protein once. The repertoire holds 250,000 to 300,000 distinct CDR3 sequences, with around a sixth as singletons. Time point noted: newly diagnosed GD, antithyroid drugs for less than 3 months. The TCR library was made from RNA that had been extracted from PBMCs in TRIzol. These data are also associated with another study on T cells in Graves' hyperthyroidism and ophthalmopathy.

This material consisted of peripheral blood mononuclear cells (PBMCs), taken at new diagnosis, from a patient treated with antithyroid drugs. The receptor source for this set is a woman in her 30s with Graves disease.

This clonotype was observed a few times. This sequence joins TRBV19 and TRBJ1-6; D remains ambiguous. CDR1 LNHDA and CDR2 SQIVND come from the germline V gene (reference sequence). Trimming cost V 7 bases and J 7 bases, with 14 bases left between them. This CDR3 region has 14 residues. In DNA, the CDR3 is TGTGCCAGTACTAATGTTTTGCGGAATTCACCCCTCCACTTT. Translation: CASTNVLRNSPLHF.

The chain uses TRBV3-1 and TRBJ1-1; weak D call: TRBD1 (6 bases). The germline gives CDR1 LGHDT, CDR2 YNNKEL (reference sequence). The CDR3 spans 15 residues. The germline V and J ends were trimmed by 3 bases and 6 bases, with 17 bases remaining between them. The CDR3 protein is CASSHPQGFGAEAFF. DNA of the CDR3: TGTGCCAGCAGCCACCCTCAGGGGTTCGGCGCTGAAGCTTTCTTT.

This clonotype was seen repeatedly, ten times or more. This rearrangement joins TRBV3-1 to TRBJ2-1; 8 bases map to TRBD2. This CDR3 contains 16 residues. The V gene end was trimmed by 4 bases and the J gene end by 7 bases; junction bases not matched to a gene: 12. CDR1 LGHDT and CDR2 YNNKEL come from the germline V gene (reference sequence). CDR3 sequence reads: CASSPHSGGWGNEQFF. Here the CDR3 DNA reads TGTGCCAGCAGCCCCCACAGCGGGGGATGGGGAAATGAGCAGTTCTTC.

This clonotype showed up just a few times. A read error likely explains this, since a far larger clone differs by one base. The V gene is TRBV18, the J gene TRBJ2-1, with TRBD2 matching over 7 bases. The DNA matches TRBJ2-5 better at its end, which makes the J call doubtful. The germline V gene has CDR1 KGHSH and CDR2 LQKENI. The CDR3 extends over 12 amino acids. The CDR3 nucleotides read TGTGCCAGCTCGTCGGGGGGAGAGATCCAGTACTTC. Translating gives CASSSGGEIQYF.

The gene calls are TRBV9 and TRBJ1-6; tentatively, D is TRBD1 (6 bases). The CDR3 covers 14 residues. CDR1 and CDR2 from the germline V gene are SGDLS and YYNGEE. V was trimmed by 3 bases and J by 9 bases, leaving 13 bases between them. This chain's CDR3 is CASSAQGWSSPLHF. The CDR3 coding sequence is TGTGCCAGCAGCGCACAGGGTTGGAGTTCACCCCTCCACTTT.

The genes are TRBV20-1 and TRBJ1-1; TRBD1 is a possible D gene (6 bases). The CDR3 length is 18 residues. CDR1 and CDR2 (germline): DFQATT, SNEGSKA (reference sequence). V was shortened by 2 bases and J by 3 bases, with 25 bases between the two germline ends. The CDR3 region has the DNA TGCAGTGCTAGAAAAAACGGCGGCAGGGGCTCTTCTCACACTGAAGCTTTCTTT. It specifies CSARKNGGRGSSHTEAFF.

This clonotype was seen at least ten times. This chain joins TRBV7-9 and TRBJ1-4; D ambiguous. There are 15 residues in the CDR3. V lost 6 bases and J 6 bases, leaving 17 bases between the germline ends. Germline-derived CDR1 and CDR2 are SEHNR and FQNEAQ (reference sequence). This CDR3 is CASRARVGRDEKLFF. In DNA form, the CDR3 reads TGTGCCAGCAGAGCTAGGGTGGGTCGCGATGAAAAACTGTTTTTT.

This clonotype was seen repeatedly, ten times or more. V usage is TRBV2 and J usage is TRBJ1-1; the match to TRBD1 covers 7 bases. The CDR3 spans 14 residues. The V gene end was trimmed by 4 bases and the J gene end by 11 bases; junction bases not matched to a gene: 13. CDR1 is SNHLY and CDR2 is FYNNEI in the germline V gene. CDR3 amino acids: CASSGNQNRGSAFF. The CDR3 region has the DNA TGTGCCAGCAGTGGAAACCAAAACAGGGGATCGGCTTTCTTT.

This clonotype has at least ten counts. The chain has TRBV3-1 and TRBJ2-5; TRBD2 matches 13 bases. The CDR3 contains 16 residues. V was pared by 4 bases and J by 1 base, with 3 bases of the junction left unmatched. Germline V gives CDR1 LGHDT, CDR2 YNNKEL (reference sequence). The CDR3 DNA reads TGTGCCAGCAGCCGAGGGACTAGCGGGGCCCAAGAGACCCAGTACTTC. Translation gives CASSRGTSGAQETQYF.

This clonotype was seen repeatedly, ten times or more. This rearrangement joins TRBV14 to TRBJ2-7; tentatively, D is TRBD2 (6 bases). The CDR3 sequence is 13 residues long. Trimming removed 4 bases from V and 3 bases from J, with 10 bases in between. Germline V CDR1 and CDR2: SGHDN, FVKESK. The DNA of the CDR3 is TGTGCCAGCAGCCCGGGACTGAACTACGAGCAGTACTTC. This codes for CASSPGLNYEQYF.

This clonotype was counted ten times or more. The chain has TRBV20-1 and TRBJ2-7, with 7 bases lining up with TRBD2. The V and J ends lost 3 bases and 3 bases, in that order; junction bases with no gene match: 11. CDR3 size: 15 residues. Germline V gene sequence: CDR1 DFQATT, CDR2 SNEGSKA (reference sequence). In DNA form, the CDR3 reads TGCAGTGCTAGCGGGGGGACCCCCTCTCTCTACGAGCAGTACTTC. Translated, it gives CSASGGTPSLYEQYF.

This clonotype was recorded at least ten times. The rearrangement links TRBV3-1 to TRBJ2-2; unclear D gene. The V end was cut by 1 base, the J end by 1 base, with 7 bases between. The germline V gene encodes CDR1 LGHDT and CDR2 YNNKEL (reference sequence). The CDR3 covers 15 residues. The CDR3 here is CASSQALGNTGELFF. Here the CDR3 DNA reads TGTGCCAGCAGCCAAGCTCTCGGGAACACCGGGGAGCTGTTTTTT.

This clonotype was counted at least ten times. V gene TRBV3-1 combines with J gene TRBJ1-6, with a possible D match to TRBD1 (6 bases). The CDR3 length is 14 residues. Between the trimmed V and J ends, which lost 6 bases and 6 bases, there was a span of 12 bases. The germline gives CDR1 LGHDT, CDR2 YNNKEL (reference sequence). In DNA, the CDR3 is TGTGCCAGCAGTTTCGACAGGAGTAATTCACCCCTCCACTTT. Amino acid sequence: CASSFDRSNSPLHF.

This clonotype has just a few counts. A junction end diverges from the germline sequence, so it may reflect a read error. The chain combines TRBV6-1 with TRBJ1-1; 9 bases align to TRBD1. The CDR3 contains 15 residues. The germline CDR1 and CDR2 sequences are MNHNS and SASEGT. CDR3 DNA: TGTGCCAGCCGTGAGGGGACAGGGTCGAACACTGAAGCTTTCTTT. Protein product: CASREGTGSNTEAFF.

This clonotype was found many times. The chain uses TRBV6-2 or TRBV6-3 and TRBJ1-6, with D perhaps TRBD1 (6 bases). The V end was cut by 6 bases, the J end by 8 bases, with 14 bases between. CDR3 length: 14 residues. Looked up from germline, CDR1 is MNHEY and CDR2 is SVGEGT. CDR3 sequence reads: CASRLAPGDSPLHF. The CDR3 nucleotides read TGTGCCAGCAGGCTGGCCCCAGGGGATTCACCCCTCCACTTT.

This clonotype was seen many times. This chain joins TRBV7-6 and TRBJ2-5; a possible D gene is TRBD2 (6 bases). The length of the CDR3 is 14 residues. Trimming removed 6 bases from V and 4 bases from J, with 15 bases in between. Germline V lookup: CDR1 SGHVS, CDR2 FNYEAQ. The CDR3 nucleotides read TGTGCCAGCAGGCCCCAGGGAGGACGAGAGACCCAGTACTTC. Translation gives CASRPQGGRETQYF.

Concerning this clonotype itself: This sequence may be a read error, since a much larger clone differs from it by one base. V gene TRBV29-1 combines with J gene TRBJ2-1; D tentatively fits TRBD1 or TRBD2 (6 bases each). The length of the CDR3 is 12 residues. V gave up 4 bases and J gave up 10 bases, with 14 bases separating them. CDR1 and CDR2 (germline): SQVTM, ANQGSEA. The CDR3 region has the DNA TGCAGCGTTGTTGGGGGGCCGTACGAGCAGTTCTTC. This sequence encodes CSVVGGPYEQFF.

This clonotype was detected ten times or more. The rearrangement uses TRBV27 and TRBJ1-2; 7 bases are shared with TRBD1. Germline values: CDR1 MNHEY, CDR2 SMNVEV (reference sequence). With 5 bases clipped from V and 4 bases from J, the junction kept 7 bases outside the gene matches. The CDR3 consists of 14 residues. The CDR3 DNA reads TGTGCCAGCAGTACCCGGACAGGATCCTATGGCTACACCTTC. It is translated as CASSTRTGSYGYTF.

This clonotype was detected a few times. Sequence at one end of the junction differs from germline and may be a read error. The chain links TRBV20-1 to TRBJ2-2; TRBD1 aligns across 8 bases. From germline, CDR1 is DFQATT and CDR2 SNEGSKA (reference sequence). CDR3 length equals 13 residues. The chain's CDR3 is CNAPDRDAGELFF. The CDR3 DNA is TGCAATGCTCCGGACAGGGATGCCGGGGAGCTGTTTTTT.